The 22 T cell receptor beta chains listed next were all sequenced from one sample in a study of cytotoxic CD8 clonotypes in ibrutinib-treated CLL. Repertoires were generated with immunoSEQ multiplex PCR, while TCRdb's copy carries only in-frame clones and drops some. Among some 120,000 clones, approximately 80% were seen once, and the ten largest hold about 3.3%. Sequenced material: PBMCs, taken after 24 months of ibrutinib treatment. All receptors come from a human donor with chronic lymphocytic leukemia.

This clone was observed a single time. V and J are TRBV9 and TRBJ2-3; unclear D gene. From germline, CDR1 is SGDLS and CDR2 YYNGEE. The ends were cut back, 0 bases at V and 6 bases at J, with 5 bases in the middle. CDR3 size: 12 residues. In DNA form, the CDR3 reads TGTGCCAGCAGCGTAGGGGCGGATACGCAGTATTTT. This codes for CASSVGADTQYF.

This clone has a single count. Other DNA variants within this sample encode the same CDR3. The CDR3 protein is CASRGQGLSEQYF. The CDR3 DNA sequence: TGCGCCAGCCGAGGACAGGGTTTGAGCGAGCAGTACTTC. This sequence joins TRBV10-2 and TRBJ2-7; 8 bases align to TRBD1. The CDR3 extends over 13 amino acids. Germline V gene sequence: CDR1 WSHSY, CDR2 SAAADI. J gave up 6 bases and V 8 bases, and 9 bases lay outside the gene matches.

This chain links TRBV14 with TRBJ2-7; D is undetermined. Germline V lookup: CDR1 SGHDN, CDR2 FVKESK. The CDR3 is 12 residues long. Trimming took off 0 bases at V and 7 bases at J, with 7 bases between the two ends. CDR3 residues: CASSQDPPEQYF. Here the CDR3 DNA reads TGTGCCAGCAGCCAAGATCCTCCTGAGCAGTACTTC.

The rearrangement links TRBV15 to TRBJ1-2; a possible D gene is TRBD1 (5 bases). Germline V CDR1 and CDR2: LNHNV, YYDKDF (reference sequence). Trimming shortened V by 5 bases and J by 5 bases, and 15 bases separated the two germline ends. The CDR3 consists of 14 residues. CDR3 in DNA: TGTGCCACCAGCCTACGGGGGTTAAGATATGGCTACACCTTC. Translating it yields CATSLRGLRYGYTF.

The chain links TRBV27 to TRBJ1-2; TRBD1 is a possible D gene (6 bases). The CDR3 length is 14 residues. Trimming took 2 bases from V and 4 from J, leaving 11 bases between them. Germline CDR1 and CDR2: MNHEY and SMNVEV (reference sequence). Here the CDR3 DNA reads TGTGCCAGCAGTTTAGGGGGGACACGCTATGGCTACACCTTC. It codes for CASSLGGTRYGYTF.

V usage is TRBV6-1 and J usage is TRBJ2-7, with D perhaps matching TRBD1 (6 bases). Trimming removed 2 bases from V and 7 bases from J, with 18 bases in between. Germline V gene sequence: CDR1 MNHNS, CDR2 SASEGT. CDR3 size: 15 residues. The CDR3 nucleotides are TGTGCCAGCAGTGAATACAGGGTAATTGTAAGGGAGCAGTACTTC. Amino acid sequence: CASSEYRVIVREQYF.

This clone has only a few counts. V and J are TRBV5-4 and TRBJ1-2; D gene uncertain. The CDR3 contains 13 residues. Germline assignment: CDR1 SGHNT and CDR2 YYREEE (reference sequence). Trimming removed 6 bases at V and 0 bases at J, with 9 bases between. CDR3: CASTIDSNYGYTF. The CDR3 nucleotides read TGTGCCAGCACCATCGACTCTAACTATGGCTACACCTTC.

The chain links TRBV7-8 to TRBJ1-2; D is unresolved. Germline V gene data show CDR1 as SGHVS and CDR2 as FQNEAQ. The CDR3 is 15 residues long. V was cut by 5 bases and J by 8 bases, with 21 bases left in between. CDR3 bases: TGTGCCAGCAGCGACGTGGCGGAGGAATTCCAGGGCTACACCTTC. The encoded protein is CASSDVAEEFQGYTF.

The chain couples TRBV7-9 to TRBJ2-7; TRBD2 might be the D (6 bases). This CDR3 spans 16 amino acids. Trimming removed 2 bases from V and 2 bases from J, with 16 bases in between. Per the germline V gene, CDR1 is SEHNR and CDR2 is FQNEAQ (reference sequence). CDR3 DNA sequence: TGTGCCAGCAGCTTAACCCTAGCGTCTGGGGCCTACGAGCAGTACTTC. As protein: CASSLTLASGAYEQYF.

This chain joins TRBV7-2 and TRBJ2-7, with D perhaps matching TRBD2 (7 bases). This CDR3 has 16 amino acids. Germline V gene data show CDR1 as SGHTA and CDR2 as FQGNSA. The V end was cut by 1 base, the J end by 0 bases, with 13 bases between. The CDR3 loop reads CASSLGIGGVSYEQYF. DNA for the CDR3: TGTGCCAGCAGCTTAGGTATAGGGGGGGTCTCCTACGAGCAGTACTTC. The variable domain in full, with the rest retrieved from reference TRBV7-2 and TRBJ2-7, is GAGVSQSPSNKVTEKGKDVELRCDPISGHTALYWYRQSLGQGLEFLIYFQGNSAPDKSGLPSDRFSAERTGGSVSTLTIQRTQQEDSAVYLCASSLGIGGVSYEQYFGPGTRLTVT.

This clone was seen once. The rearrangement joins TRBV29-1 to TRBJ2-5; maybe TRBD2 (5 bases). The V gene's germline CDR1 is SQVTM and CDR2 ANQGSEA. The CDR3 extends over 14 amino acids. Trimming removed 7 bases from V and 5 bases from J, with 20 bases in between. The CDR3 sequence: CSAQKGLGGETQYF. The CDR3 coding sequence is TGCAGCGCTCAAAAAGGGCTCGGCGGGGAGACCCAGTACTTC.

The chain employs TRBV27 and TRBJ2-1; D may be TRBD2 (5 bases). Germline CDR1 and CDR2: MNHEY and SMNVEV (reference sequence). The CDR3 consists of 14 residues. Trimming took off 10 bases at V and 2 bases at J, with 15 bases between the two ends. CDR3 sequence: CATALAGPYNEQFF. CDR3 nucleotides: TGTGCCACTGCCCTCGCGGGCCCCTACAATGAGCAGTTCTTC.

The rearrangement uses TRBV28 and TRBJ1-3; no clear D gene. The germline V and J ends were trimmed by 5 bases and 2 bases, with 7 bases remaining between them. In germline, CDR1 is MDHEN, CDR2 SYDVKM. CDR3 length equals 13 residues. Written as DNA, the CDR3 is TGTGCCAGCAGTCCCCGGCCTGGAAACACCATATATTTT. Translation gives CASSPRPGNTIYF.

The chain has TRBV5-6 and TRBJ1-4, with D possibly being TRBD1 (6 bases). The CDR3 is 18 residues long. Per germline, CDR1 SGHDT and CDR2 YYEEEE. Trimming cost V 4 bases and J 0 bases, with 19 bases left between them. The CDR3 here is CASSRPGHPLSTNEKLFF. The CDR3 DNA reads TGTGCCAGCAGCCGGCCGGGACACCCCCTGTCAACTAATGAAAAACTGTTTTTT.

The rearrangement joins TRBV10-1 to TRBJ1-6; 7 bases line up with TRBD1. The V segment lost 6 bases and the J segment 9 bases; nucleotides outside the gene matches: 5. This CDR3 has 13 amino acids. From germline, CDR1 is WNHNN and CDR2 SYGVQD (reference sequence). The CDR3 is CASSPGGSSPLHF. Here the CDR3 DNA reads TGCGCCAGCAGCCCAGGGGGAAGTTCACCCCTCCACTTT.

This chain connects TRBV6-6 to TRBJ2-1; tentatively, D is TRBD2 (5 bases). The germline V and J ends were trimmed by 2 bases and 0 bases, with 5 bases remaining between them. Germline loops: CDR1 MNHNY, CDR2 SVGAGI (reference sequence). The CDR3 sequence is 14 residues long. CDR3 sequence: CASSYEGSYNEQFF. CDR3 bases: TGTGCCAGCAGTTACGAGGGCTCCTACAATGAGCAGTTCTTC.

The V and J genes are TRBV5-1 and TRBJ2-7; 7 nucleotides match TRBD1. This CDR3 is 11 amino acids long. Trimming cost V 2 bases and J 9 bases; bases outside gene matches: 2. CDR1 is SGHRS, CDR2 YFSETQ, per germline. The CDR3 region has the DNA TGCGCCAGCAGCTTCACAGGGGTGCAGTACTTC. Translated: CASSFTGVQYF.

This sequence joins TRBV6-4 and TRBJ2-2; 11 positions match TRBD2. The CDR3 covers 17 residues. Germline CDR1 is MRHNA and CDR2 is SNTAGT. J gave up 2 bases and V 5 bases, and 7 bases lay outside the gene matches. This CDR3 reads CASSSDTSGGNTGELFF. CDR3 nucleotide sequence: TGTGCCAGCAGTTCTGATACTAGCGGGGGAAACACCGGGGAGCTGTTTTTT.

The rearrangement links TRBV7-2 to TRBJ2-7, with D possibly TRBD1 on 6 matching bases. Germline CDR1 SGHTA, CDR2 FQGNSA. The CDR3 contains 14 residues. V dropped 2 bases and J dropped 3 bases, with 11 bases sitting between them. As DNA, the CDR3 is TGTGCCAGCAGCTTATTTAGGGACAACTACGAGCAGTACTTC. Translation: CASSLFRDNYEQYF.

The V and J genes are TRBV7-2 and TRBJ1-3; 8 bases match TRBD1. This CDR3 region has 16 residues. Trimming removed 5 bases from V and 0 bases from J; junction bases left unmatched: 6. Germline loops: CDR1 SGHTA, CDR2 FQGNSA. Written as DNA, the CDR3 is TGTGCCAGCAGCAAGCACAGGGGGGACTCTGGAAACACCATATATTTT. It codes for CASSKHRGDSGNTIYF.

This clone occurred once. V and J are TRBV7-8 and TRBJ1-1; perhaps TRBD1 as D (5 bases). V lost 1 base to trimming and J lost 8 bases, with 20 bases between them. The germline V gene has CDR1 SGHVS and CDR2 FQNEAQ. The CDR3 spans 16 residues. CDR3 region: CASSLEAGELSPEAFF. CDR3 nucleotide sequence: TGTGCCAGCAGCTTAGAAGCGGGGGAACTCTCGCCCGAAGCTTTCTTT. Drawing the rest from reference TRBV7-8 and TRBJ1-1, the complete variable domain is GAGVSQSPRYKVAKRGQDVALRCDPISGHVSLFWYQQALGQGPEFLTYFQNEAQLDKSGLPSDRFFAERPEGSVSTLKIQRTQQEDSAVYLCASSLEAGELSPEAFFGQGTRLTVV.

The chain employs TRBV11-3 and TRBJ2-2; D is possibly TRBD2 (5 bases). The CDR3 covers 16 residues. Deletions cut 1 base from V and 5 bases from J, with 14 bases between. Germline CDR1 SGHNT, CDR2 YENEEA. The CDR3, as DNA: TGTGCCAGCAGCTTAGGGCCTCAGACGGGGACCGGGGAGCTGTTTTTT. Translating gives CASSLGPQTGTGELFF.